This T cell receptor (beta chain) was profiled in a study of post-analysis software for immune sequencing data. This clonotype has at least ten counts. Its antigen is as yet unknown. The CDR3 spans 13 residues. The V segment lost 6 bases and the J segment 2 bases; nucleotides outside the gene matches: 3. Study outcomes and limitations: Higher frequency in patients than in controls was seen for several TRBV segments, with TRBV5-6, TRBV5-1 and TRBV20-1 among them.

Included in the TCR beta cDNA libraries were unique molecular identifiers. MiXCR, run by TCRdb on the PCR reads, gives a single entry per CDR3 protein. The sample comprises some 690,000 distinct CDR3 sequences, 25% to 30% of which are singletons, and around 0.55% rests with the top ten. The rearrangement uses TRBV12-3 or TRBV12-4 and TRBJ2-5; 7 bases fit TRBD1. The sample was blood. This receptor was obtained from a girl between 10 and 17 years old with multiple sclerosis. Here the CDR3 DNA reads TGTGCCAGCAGCAGGGGACAGCAAGAGACCCAGTACTTC. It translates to CASSRGQQETQYF.